This T cell receptor (beta chain) is drawn from a study of OX40 agonist ivuxolimab in advanced cancers. Whole-study findings and limits: Some patients who did not respond also had low normalized T-cell clonal expansion.

To note about this clone: Its antigen is as yet unknown.

TCRdb's table, derived via immunoSEQ multiplex PCR, lists solely in-frame clones and lacks some. The table has roughly 48,000 clones, about 79% seen once. Blood got drawn at baseline, again on cycle 4 day 1, and then on cycle 7 day 1. CDR1 and CDR2 from the germline V gene are SGHTA and FQGNSA. After removal of 8 bases from V and 3 bases from J, the junction contained 8 bases not matched to a gene. The CDR3 totals 14 residues. V usage is TRBV7-2 and J usage is TRBJ1-2; 8 bases map to TRBD1. The clonotype comes from an adult with an advanced solid tumor such as melanoma, head and neck, liver or kidney cancer. Specimen: CD4+ or CD8+ T cells sorted from blood, collected in a trial of the OX40 agonist ivuxolimab. The CDR3 reads CASRQEDRDYGYTF. The CDR3 DNA reads TGTGCCAGCCGCCAGGAGGACAGGGACTATGGCTACACCTTC.